A single sample is the source of the 30 T cell receptor beta chains below, sequenced in a study of T cell changes during pregnancy in multiple sclerosis (dated by TCRdb to the late 2010s). Library preparation used the immunoSEQ multiplex PCR assay. TCRdb provides this immuneACCESS table in a form limited to in-frame rearrangements. Some clones are lacking; in checked studies, under half of them reflect an unresolved V gene, and why the rest are absent is not known. The sample yields over 50,000 clones; about 87% were counted once. 5.3% of the sample belongs to the ten largest clones. Sequencing input: peripheral blood from another person, used as feeder cells. The origin of the receptors is a human donor whose cells served as feeder cells for cultures in a pregnancy study.

The rearrangement joins TRBV7-6 to TRBJ2-1; TRBD2 might be the D (6 bases). This CDR3 region has 15 residues. Trimming shortened V by 5 bases and J by 3 bases, and 14 bases separated the two germline ends. Germline V CDR1 and CDR2: SGHVS, FNYEAQ. CDR3 sequence: CASSPRSGDYNEQFF. Here the CDR3 DNA reads TGTGCCAGCAGCCCCCGATCGGGAGACTACAATGAGCAGTTCTTC.

This rearrangement joins TRBV6-5 to TRBJ2-7; no clear D gene. Germline V gene data show CDR1 as MNHEY and CDR2 as SVGAGI. There are 14 residues in the CDR3. The V and J ends lost 6 bases and 2 bases respectively, with 14 bases between them. Here the CDR3 reads CASSPQPLTYEQYF. CDR3 in DNA: TGTGCCAGCAGCCCTCAGCCGCTTACCTACGAGCAGTACTTC.

The chain employs TRBV2 and TRBJ1-5, with 7 bases fitting TRBD1. The CDR3 contains 17 residues. Germline CDR1 reads SNHLY; CDR2 reads FYNNEI. The ends lost 7 bases at V and 6 bases at J; junction bases unmatched: 18. In DNA, the CDR3 is TGTGCCAGCAAGCCGGGACAGACGACAAGCGTAGGTCAGCCCCAGCATTTT. It translates to CASKPGQTTSVGQPQHF.

The chain couples TRBV5-1 to TRBJ2-1, with TRBD2 matching over 15 bases. The length of the CDR3 is 15 residues. The V gene end was trimmed by 0 bases and the J gene end by 9 bases; junction bases not matched to a gene: 1. CDR1 and CDR2 from the germline V gene are SGHRS and YFSETQ. Here the CDR3 reads CASSLVGLAGGEQFF. The CDR3 region has the DNA TGCGCCAGCAGCTTGGTGGGACTAGCGGGAGGTGAGCAGTTCTTC. Combining the CDR3 with reference TRBV5-1 and TRBJ2-1 gives the whole variable domain KAGVTQTPRYLIKTRGQQVTLSCSPISGHRSVSWYQQTPGQGLQFLFEYFSETQRNKGNFPGRFSGRQFSNSRSEMNVSTLELGDSALYLCASSLVGLAGGEQFFGPGTRLTVL.

The V and J genes are TRBV5-1 and TRBJ1-4; 12 bases map to TRBD1. V lost 5 bases to trimming and J lost 5 bases; unmatched junction nucleotides: 7. CDR3 length: 16 residues. Germline loops: CDR1 SGHRS, CDR2 YFSETQ. The DNA of the CDR3 is TGCGCCAGCAGTTGGGGACAGGGGGCACGGAATGAAAAACTGTTTTTT. It translates to CASSWGQGARNEKLFF.

The J gene is TRBJ1-3, the V gene TRBV5-1, with 9 bases matching TRBD1. CDR3 length equals 14 residues. Germline assignment: CDR1 SGHRS and CDR2 YFSETQ. V was clipped by 7 bases and J by 2 bases; unmatched bases: 4. This chain's CDR3 is CASSTGGAGNTIYF. CDR3 bases: TGCGCCAGCTCGACAGGGGGAGCTGGAAACACCATATATTTT.

The chain employs TRBV7-2 and TRBJ2-2, with D perhaps TRBD2 (5 bases). Germline loops: CDR1 SGHTA, CDR2 FQGNSA. CDR3 length: 14 residues. With 7 bases removed from V and 0 bases from J, the gap between germline ends came to 9 bases. The CDR3 loop is CASTRTANTGELFF. DNA of the CDR3: TGTGCCAGCACAAGGACTGCGAACACCGGGGAGCTGTTTTTT.

CDR3 coding DNA: TGTGCCAGCAGTTTATATTTTGGAAACACCATATATTTT. This gives the protein CASSLYFGNTIYF. This sequence joins TRBV27 and TRBJ1-3; D is unclear. Germline CDR1 reads MNHEY; CDR2 reads SMNVEV (reference sequence). The CDR3 covers 13 residues. Trimming shortened V by 1 base and J by 3 bases, and 4 bases separated the two germline ends.

The chain joins TRBV6-1 to TRBJ2-3; 8 bases map to TRBD1. In germline, CDR1 is MNHNS, CDR2 SASEGT. This CDR3 has 13 amino acids. V was clipped by 6 bases and J by 4 bases; unmatched bases: 3. CDR3 DNA: TGTGCCAGCAGACTACAGGGGGCAGATACGCAGTATTTT. Translated: CASRLQGADTQYF.

The chain is built from TRBV5-1 and TRBJ2-3; 10 bases are shared with TRBD2. CDR1 SGHRS and CDR2 YFSETQ come from the germline V gene. V trimming: 4 bases; J trimming: 1 base; junction bases outside the gene matches: 6. The CDR3 totals 16 residues. The CDR3 bases are TGCGCCAGCAGCAACGGACTAGCGGAACGCACAGATACGCAGTATTTT. Translating gives CASSNGLAERTDTQYF.

The chain is built from TRBV29-1 and TRBJ2-7, with a possible D match to TRBD1 (6 bases). This CDR3 region has 14 residues. The V gene's germline CDR1 is SQVTM and CDR2 ANQGSEA. Trimming took 6 bases from V and 0 from J, leaving 15 bases between them. The CDR3 DNA is TGCAGCGTGCAAGACAGGTTCCCCTCCTACGAGCAGTACTTC. Amino acid sequence: CSVQDRFPSYEQYF.

The DNA for the CDR3 is TGTGCCAGCAGTCTTTGGCAGACTCGCGTTAATGAGCAGTTCTTC. This codes for CASSLWQTRVNEQFF. This chain uses TRBV27 with TRBJ2-1; no definite D call. CDR1 and CDR2 from the germline V gene are MNHEY and SMNVEV (reference sequence). V lost 5 bases and J lost 7, with 18 bases in between. This CDR3 spans 15 amino acids.

The chain uses TRBV19 and TRBJ2-1, with 10 nucleotides matching TRBD2. The CDR3 totals 16 residues. Germline-derived CDR1 and CDR2 are LNHDA and SQIVND (reference sequence). Losses at the gene ends were 9 bases for V and 0 bases for J; bases not matched to a gene: 8. The CDR3, as DNA: TGTGCCAGCGAAAGGACTAGCGGACCCTCCTACAATGAGCAGTTCTTC. Residues: CASERTSGPSYNEQFF.

This clone occurred once. This sequence joins TRBV25-1 and TRBJ2-5; D is undetermined. This CDR3 contains 15 residues. V lost 4 bases and J lost 2, with 14 bases in between. Germline V CDR1 and CDR2: MGHDK, SYGVNS. The CDR3 DNA sequence: TGTGCCAGCAGTGTGTTTACCATGGAGCAAGAGACCCAGTACTTC. Encoded protein: CASSVFTMEQETQYF.

The CDR3: CASSYTVRGNSPLHF. The CDR3 region has the DNA TGTGCCAGCAGCTACACCGTCCGGGGTAATTCACCCCTCCACTTT. The V and J genes are TRBV11-2 and TRBJ1-6; no firm D call. The CDR3 runs to 15 residues. Trimming shortened V by 4 bases and J by 6 bases, and 13 bases separated the two germline ends. Germline V gene lookup returns CDR1 SGHAT and CDR2 FQNNGV.

CDR3 sequence reads: CSVVWQFSGGYTF. CDR3 sequence (DNA): TGCAGCGTTGTCTGGCAGTTCAGCGGTGGCTACACCTTC. The rearrangement links TRBV29-1 to TRBJ1-2; D call uncertain. V was shortened by 4 bases and J by 7 bases, with 16 bases between the two germline ends. The germline V gene encodes CDR1 SQVTM and CDR2 ANQGSEA. This CDR3 contains 13 residues.

The J gene is TRBJ2-1, the V gene TRBV11-3; D may be TRBD2 (5 bases). Trimming cost V 1 base and J 5 bases, with 6 bases left between them. The CDR3 is 13 residues long. Germline CDR1 SGHNT, CDR2 YENEEA. CDR3 DNA: TGTGCCAGCAGCTTAGGAGGGCACAATGAGCAGTTCTTC. It codes for CASSLGGHNEQFF.

V usage is TRBV2 and J usage is TRBJ2-7; 10 bases map to TRBD2. V was pared by 8 bases and J by 0 bases, with 4 bases of the junction left unmatched. Germline CDR1 is SNHLY and CDR2 is FYNNEI. This CDR3 spans 14 amino acids. DNA of the CDR3: TGTGCCAGCGCTAGCGGGGGACTCTCCTACGAGCAGTACTTC. It encodes CASASGGLSYEQYF. The entire variable domain, with the rest obtained from reference TRBV2 and TRBJ2-7, is as follows: EPEVTQTPSHQVTQMGQEVILRCVPISNHLYFYWYRQILGQKVEFLVSFYNNEISEKSEIFDDQFSVERPDGSNFTLKIRSTKLEDSAMYFCASASGGLSYEQYFGPGTRLTVT.

This clone showed up just a few times. V and J are TRBV28 and TRBJ2-1; weak D call: TRBD1 (6 bases). Looked up from germline, CDR1 is MDHEN and CDR2 is SYDVKM. V shed 9 bases and J shed 7 bases, with 16 bases lying between them. The CDR3 loop spans 13 amino acids. CDR3 amino acids: CASRDMWVNEQFF. The CDR3 DNA follows: TGTGCCAGTCGGGACATGTGGGTGAATGAGCAGTTCTTC.

The chain links TRBV30 to TRBJ1-6, with 7 positions matching TRBD1. The V and J ends lost 2 bases and 7 bases, in that order; junction bases with no gene match: 2. Germline V gene lookup returns CDR1 GTSNPN and CDR2 SVGIG (reference sequence). CDR3 size: 13 residues. CDR3 residues: CAWSSRGNSPLHF. In nucleotides, the CDR3 is TGTGCCTGGAGTAGCAGGGGGAATTCACCCCTCCACTTT. Combining the CDR3 with reference TRBV30 and TRBJ1-6 gives the whole variable domain SQTIHQWPATLVQPVGSPLSLECTVEGTSNPNLYWYRQAAGRGLQLLFYSVGIGQISSEVPQNLSASRPQDRQFILSSKKLLLSDSGFYLCAWSSRGNSPLHFGNGTRLTVT.

The rearrangement links TRBV6-1 to TRBJ2-3, with 11 bases that match TRBD2. This CDR3 spans 15 amino acids. The trim removed 1 base at V and 4 bases at J, leaving 1 base unmatched. The germline CDR1 and CDR2 sequences are MNHNS and SASEGT. The CDR3 DNA follows: TGTGCCAGCAGTGAAGTAGCGGGAGGGCCAGATACGCAGTATTTT. It translates to CASSEVAGGPDTQYF.

This chain joins TRBV5-4 and TRBJ2-7, with 9 bases that match TRBD2. Germline CDR1 SGHNT, CDR2 YYREEE (reference sequence). V lost 4 bases and J lost 2; bases outside the gene matches: 16. The CDR3 is 18 residues long. The CDR3 reads CASSVKLAGQPHPYEQYF. CDR3 in DNA: TGTGCCAGCAGCGTGAAACTAGCGGGTCAACCTCATCCCTACGAGCAGTACTTC.

The chain carries TRBV4-1 and TRBJ2-7; 11 bases match TRBD2. Unmatched junction bases numbered 5, after V lost 3 bases and J lost 4 bases. CDR3 length equals 15 residues. In germline, CDR1 is MGHRA, CDR2 YSYEKL. The CDR3 protein is CASSHLSSGRYEQYF. The CDR3 DNA sequence: TGCGCCAGCAGCCATCTATCTAGCGGGAGGTACGAGCAGTACTTC.

This clone was counted a single time. The chain links TRBV2 to TRBJ1-5, with D hard to call. Per germline, CDR1 SNHLY and CDR2 FYNNEI. The CDR3 extends over 12 amino acids. Trimming shortened V by 2 bases and J by 3 bases, and 2 bases separated the two germline ends. As DNA, the CDR3 is TGTGCCAGCAGTGAAACCAATCAGCCCCAGCATTTT. It encodes CASSETNQPQHF.

This sequence joins TRBV5-1 and TRBJ1-3; 8 positions agree with TRBD1. Germline-derived CDR1 and CDR2 are SGHRS and YFSETQ. The length of the CDR3 is 14 residues. Trimming removed 4 bases from V and 4 bases from J; junction bases left unmatched: 4. CDR3 nucleotides: TGCGCCAGCAGCCCGACAGGGGCAGGAAACACCATATATTTT. Translated, it gives CASSPTGAGNTIYF.

This chain links TRBV19 with TRBJ1-6, with TRBD1 identical over 8 bases. Per the germline V gene, CDR1 is LNHDA and CDR2 is SQIVND (reference sequence). The CDR3 has 14 residues. V was pared by 2 bases and J by 7 bases, with 1 base of the junction left unmatched. The CDR3 nucleotides are TGTGCCAGTAGTATAACAGGGGGAAATTCACCCCTCCACTTT. It codes for CASSITGGNSPLHF.

This clone was counted only a few times. V gene TRBV10-3 combines with J gene TRBJ1-6; 8 nucleotides match TRBD1. CDR3 length: 14 amino acids. Losses at the gene ends were 4 bases for V and 10 bases for J; bases not matched to a gene: 6. Germline CDR1 reads ENHRY; CDR2 reads SYGVKD. The CDR3 region is CAISVDRGGSPLHF. The CDR3 DNA sequence: TGTGCCATCAGTGTAGACAGGGGTGGGTCACCCCTCCACTTT.

V usage is TRBV9 and J usage is TRBJ2-2, with 10 nucleotides matching TRBD1. The CDR3 contains 15 residues. Per germline, CDR1 SGDLS and CDR2 YYNGEE. The V segment lost 4 bases and the J segment 11 bases; nucleotides outside the gene matches: 11. The CDR3 spells CASSIQDRGNVELFF. In DNA form, the CDR3 reads TGTGCCAGCAGCATCCAGGACAGGGGGAATGTAGAGCTGTTTTTT.

This clone was seen only once. This chain connects TRBV27 to TRBJ2-7; 14 nucleotides align to TRBD2. Germline V gene sequence: CDR1 MNHEY, CDR2 SMNVEV (reference sequence). Trimming removed 4 bases from V and 7 bases from J; junction bases left unmatched: 9. The length of the CDR3 is 16 residues. The CDR3 is CASSWGLAGEIGEQYF. The CDR3 nucleotides are TGTGCCAGCAGTTGGGGACTAGCGGGAGAAATAGGGGAGCAGTACTTC.

This chain links TRBV7-2 with TRBJ1-5, with D uncertain. The V and J ends lost 1 base and 6 bases respectively, with 7 bases between them. This CDR3 has 13 amino acids. CDR1 is SGHTA and CDR2 is FQGNSA in the germline V gene. The CDR3 here is CASSLGPGQPQHF. CDR3 nucleotide sequence: TGTGCCAGCAGCTTAGGGCCCGGTCAGCCCCAGCATTTT. The complete variable domain, with remaining parts taken from reference TRBV7-2 and TRBJ1-5, reads GAGVSQSPSNKVTEKGKDVELRCDPISGHTALYWYRQSLGQGLEFLIYFQGNSAPDKSGLPSDRFSAERTGGSVSTLTIQRTQQEDSAVYLCASSLGPGQPQHFGDGTRLSIL.